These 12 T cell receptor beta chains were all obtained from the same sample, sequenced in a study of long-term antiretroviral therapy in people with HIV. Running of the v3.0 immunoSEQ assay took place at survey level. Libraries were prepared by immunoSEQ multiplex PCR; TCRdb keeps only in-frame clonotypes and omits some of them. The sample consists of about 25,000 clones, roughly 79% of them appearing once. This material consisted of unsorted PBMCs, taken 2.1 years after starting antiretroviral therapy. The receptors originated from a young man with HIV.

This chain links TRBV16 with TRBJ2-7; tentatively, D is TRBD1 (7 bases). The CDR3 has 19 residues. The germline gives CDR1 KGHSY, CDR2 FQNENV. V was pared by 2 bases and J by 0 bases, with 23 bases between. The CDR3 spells CASSQPAGGQTPHSYEQYF. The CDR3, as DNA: TGTGCCAGCAGCCAACCCGCCGGGGGACAGACTCCCCACTCCTACGAGCAGTACTTC.

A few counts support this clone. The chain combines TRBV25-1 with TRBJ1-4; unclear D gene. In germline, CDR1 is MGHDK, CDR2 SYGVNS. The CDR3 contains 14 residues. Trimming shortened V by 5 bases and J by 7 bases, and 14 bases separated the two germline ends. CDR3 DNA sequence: TGTGCCAGCAGTATCCCGGGGAGGAGTGAAAAACTGTTTTTT. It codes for CASSIPGRSEKLFF.

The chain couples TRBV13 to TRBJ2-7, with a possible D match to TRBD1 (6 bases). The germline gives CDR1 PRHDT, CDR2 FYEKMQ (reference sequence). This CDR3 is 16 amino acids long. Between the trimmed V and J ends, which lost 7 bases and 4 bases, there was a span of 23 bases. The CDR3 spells CASNPLWAGERYEQYF. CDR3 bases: TGTGCCAGCAACCCTCTGTGGGCAGGGGAGAGATACGAGCAGTACTTC.

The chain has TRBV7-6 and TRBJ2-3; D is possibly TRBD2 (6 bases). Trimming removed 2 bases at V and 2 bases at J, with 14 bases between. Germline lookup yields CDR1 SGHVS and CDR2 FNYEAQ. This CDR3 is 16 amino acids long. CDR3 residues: CASSLLGGTNTDTQYF. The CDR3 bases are TGTGCCAGCAGCTTATTAGGCGGGACCAACACAGATACGCAGTATTTT.

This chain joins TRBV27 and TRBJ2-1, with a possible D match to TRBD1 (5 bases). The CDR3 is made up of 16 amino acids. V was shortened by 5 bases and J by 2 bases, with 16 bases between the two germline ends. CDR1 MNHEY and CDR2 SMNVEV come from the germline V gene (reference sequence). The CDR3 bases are TGTGCCAGCAGTCCGCCCCGGATACAGGCCTACAATGAGCAGTTCTTC. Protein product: CASSPPRIQAYNEQFF.

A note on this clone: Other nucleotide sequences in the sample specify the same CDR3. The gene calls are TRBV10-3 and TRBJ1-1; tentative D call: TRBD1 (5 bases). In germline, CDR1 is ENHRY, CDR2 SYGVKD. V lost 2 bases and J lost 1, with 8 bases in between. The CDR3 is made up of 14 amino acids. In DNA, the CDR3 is TGTGCCATCAGTGAGGGGCAGGGGAACACTGAAGCTTTCTTT. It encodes CAISEGQGNTEAFF.

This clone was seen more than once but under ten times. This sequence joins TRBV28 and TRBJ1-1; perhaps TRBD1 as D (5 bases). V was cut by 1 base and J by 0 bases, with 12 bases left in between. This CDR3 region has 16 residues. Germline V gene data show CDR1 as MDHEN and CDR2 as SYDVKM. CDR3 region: CASSLSLIGVNTEAFF. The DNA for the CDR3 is TGTGCCAGCAGTTTATCCCTCATAGGGGTGAACACTGAAGCTTTCTTT.

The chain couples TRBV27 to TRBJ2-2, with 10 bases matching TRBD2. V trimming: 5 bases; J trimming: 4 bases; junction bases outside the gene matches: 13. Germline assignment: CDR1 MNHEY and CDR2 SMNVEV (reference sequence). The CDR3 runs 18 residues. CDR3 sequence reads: CASSPLQRGGPATGELFF. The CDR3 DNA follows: TGTGCCAGCAGTCCCCTCCAGCGGGGGGGCCCGGCCACCGGGGAGCTGTTTTTT.

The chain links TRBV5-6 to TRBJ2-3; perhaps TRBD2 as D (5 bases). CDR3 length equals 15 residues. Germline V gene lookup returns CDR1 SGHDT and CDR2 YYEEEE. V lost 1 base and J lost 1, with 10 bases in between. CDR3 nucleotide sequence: TGTGCCAGCAGCTTGTTGCGGGCGGGCACAGATACGCAGTATTTT. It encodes CASSLLRAGTDTQYF.

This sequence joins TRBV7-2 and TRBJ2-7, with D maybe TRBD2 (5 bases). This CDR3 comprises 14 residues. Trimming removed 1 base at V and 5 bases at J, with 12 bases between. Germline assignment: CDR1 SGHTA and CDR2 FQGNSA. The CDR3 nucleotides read TGTGCCAGCAGCTTAGGTCTTCGAGGGCACGAGCAGTACTTC. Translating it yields CASSLGLRGHEQYF. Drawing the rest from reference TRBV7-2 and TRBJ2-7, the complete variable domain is GAGVSQSPSNKVTEKGKDVELRCDPISGHTALYWYRQSLGQGLEFLIYFQGNSAPDKSGLPSDRFSAERTGGSVSTLTIQRTQQEDSAVYLCASSLGLRGHEQYFGPGTRLTVT.

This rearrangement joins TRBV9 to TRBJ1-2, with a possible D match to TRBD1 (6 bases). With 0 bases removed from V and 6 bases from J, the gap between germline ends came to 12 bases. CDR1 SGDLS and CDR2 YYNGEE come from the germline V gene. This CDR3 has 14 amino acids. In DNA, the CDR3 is TGTGCCAGCAGCGTAGCGGGGGCGGAGAATGGCTACACCTTC. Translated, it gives CASSVAGAENGYTF.

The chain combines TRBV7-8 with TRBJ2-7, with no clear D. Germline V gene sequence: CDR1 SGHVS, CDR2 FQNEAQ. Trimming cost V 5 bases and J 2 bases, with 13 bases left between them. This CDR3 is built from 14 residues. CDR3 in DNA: TGTGCCAGCAGCAAGGGATTTTGGGCCTACGAGCAGTACTTC. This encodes CASSKGFWAYEQYF.